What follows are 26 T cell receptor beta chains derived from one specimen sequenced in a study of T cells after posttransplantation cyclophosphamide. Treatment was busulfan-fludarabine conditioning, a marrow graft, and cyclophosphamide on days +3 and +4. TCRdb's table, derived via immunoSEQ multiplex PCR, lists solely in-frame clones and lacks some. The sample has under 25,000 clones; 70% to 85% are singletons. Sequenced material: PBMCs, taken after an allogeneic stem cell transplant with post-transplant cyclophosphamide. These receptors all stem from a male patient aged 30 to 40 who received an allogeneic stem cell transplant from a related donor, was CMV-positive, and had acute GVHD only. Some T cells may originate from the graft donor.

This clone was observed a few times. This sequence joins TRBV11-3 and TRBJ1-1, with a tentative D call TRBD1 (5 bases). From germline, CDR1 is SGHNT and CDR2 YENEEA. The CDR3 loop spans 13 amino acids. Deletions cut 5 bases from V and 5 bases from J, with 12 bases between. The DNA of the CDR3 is TGTGCCAGCAGCCGCGTGGGGGGAACTGAAGCTTTCTTT. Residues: CASSRVGGTEAFF.

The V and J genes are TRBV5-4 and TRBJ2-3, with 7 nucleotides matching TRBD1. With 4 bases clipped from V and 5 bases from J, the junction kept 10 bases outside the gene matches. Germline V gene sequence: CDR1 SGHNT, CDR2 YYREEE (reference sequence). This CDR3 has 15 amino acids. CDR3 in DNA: TGTGCCAGCAGCGTCCCAGGGGGTTCGGGAGATACGCAGTATTTT. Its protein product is CASSVPGGSGDTQYF.

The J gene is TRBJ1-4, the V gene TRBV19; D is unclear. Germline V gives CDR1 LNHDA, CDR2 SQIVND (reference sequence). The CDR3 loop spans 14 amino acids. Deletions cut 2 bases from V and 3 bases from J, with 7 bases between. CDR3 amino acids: CASSIMSSNEKLFF. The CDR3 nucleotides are TGTGCCAGTAGTATAATGTCTTCTAATGAAAAACTGTTTTTT.

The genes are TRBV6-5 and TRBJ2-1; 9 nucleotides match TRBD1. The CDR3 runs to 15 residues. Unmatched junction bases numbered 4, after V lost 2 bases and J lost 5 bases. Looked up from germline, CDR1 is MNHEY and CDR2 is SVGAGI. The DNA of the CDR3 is TGTGCCAGCAGTTACGGGGGACAGGGCCACAATGAGCAGTTCTTC. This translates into CASSYGGQGHNEQFF.

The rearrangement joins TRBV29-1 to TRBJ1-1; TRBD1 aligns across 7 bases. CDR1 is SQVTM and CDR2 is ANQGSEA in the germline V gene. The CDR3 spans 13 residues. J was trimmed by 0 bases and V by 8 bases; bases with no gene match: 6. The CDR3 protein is CSIKTGMNTEAFF. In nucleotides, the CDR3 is TGCAGCATAAAGACAGGGATGAACACTGAAGCTTTCTTT.

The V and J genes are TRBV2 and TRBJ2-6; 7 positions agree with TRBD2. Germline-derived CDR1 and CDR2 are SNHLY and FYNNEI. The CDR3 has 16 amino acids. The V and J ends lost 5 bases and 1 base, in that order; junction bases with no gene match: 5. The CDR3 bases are TGTGCCAGCAGTAGCGGGATAGAATCTGGGGCCAACGTCCTGACTTTC. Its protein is CASSSGIESGANVLTF.

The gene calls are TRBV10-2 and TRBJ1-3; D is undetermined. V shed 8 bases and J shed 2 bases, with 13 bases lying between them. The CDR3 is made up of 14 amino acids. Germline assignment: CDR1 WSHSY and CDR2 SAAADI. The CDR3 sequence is CASAAGGTGNTIYF. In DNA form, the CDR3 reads TGCGCCAGCGCGGCGGGAGGAACTGGAAACACCATATATTTT.

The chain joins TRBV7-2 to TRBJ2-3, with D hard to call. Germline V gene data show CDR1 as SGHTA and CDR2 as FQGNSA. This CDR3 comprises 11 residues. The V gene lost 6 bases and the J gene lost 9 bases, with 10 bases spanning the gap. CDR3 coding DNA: TGTGCCAGCAGGATGGGCTCGACGCAGTATTTT. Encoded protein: CASRMGSTQYF.

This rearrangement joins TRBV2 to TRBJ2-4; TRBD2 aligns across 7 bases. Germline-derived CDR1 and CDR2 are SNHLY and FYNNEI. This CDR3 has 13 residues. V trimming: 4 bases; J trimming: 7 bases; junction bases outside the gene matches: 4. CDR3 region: CASSGDYGNIQYF. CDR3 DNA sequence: TGTGCCAGCAGTGGGGACTATGGGAACATTCAGTACTTC. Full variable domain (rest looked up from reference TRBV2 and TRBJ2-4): EPEVTQTPSHQVTQMGQEVILRCVPISNHLYFYWYRQILGQKVEFLVSFYNNEISEKSEIFDDQFSVERPDGSNFTLKIRSTKLEDSAMYFCASSGDYGNIQYFGAGTRLSVL.

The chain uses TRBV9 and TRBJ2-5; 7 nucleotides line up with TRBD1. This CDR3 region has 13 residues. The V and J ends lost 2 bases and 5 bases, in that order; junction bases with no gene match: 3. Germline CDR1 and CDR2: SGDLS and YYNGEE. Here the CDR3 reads CASSVRGWETQYF. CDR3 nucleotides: TGTGCCAGCAGCGTCAGGGGGTGGGAGACCCAGTACTTC.

This CDR3 is CASSPGQGVGYTF. The CDR3 bases are TGTGCCAGCTCACCGGGACAGGGGGTCGGCTACACCTTC. J is TRBJ1-2 and V is TRBV18; 11 bases line up with TRBD1. The CDR3 runs 13 residues. The V and J ends lost 3 bases and 8 bases, in that order; junction bases with no gene match: 2. Per the germline V gene, CDR1 is KGHSH and CDR2 is LQKENI.

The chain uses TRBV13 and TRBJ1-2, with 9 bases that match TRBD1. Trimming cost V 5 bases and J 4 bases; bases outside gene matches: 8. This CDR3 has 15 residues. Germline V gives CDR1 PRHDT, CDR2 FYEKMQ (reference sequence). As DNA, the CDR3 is TGTGCCAGCAGCCCCCGGGGACAGGGAGTCTATGGCTACACCTTC. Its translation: CASSPRGQGVYGYTF.

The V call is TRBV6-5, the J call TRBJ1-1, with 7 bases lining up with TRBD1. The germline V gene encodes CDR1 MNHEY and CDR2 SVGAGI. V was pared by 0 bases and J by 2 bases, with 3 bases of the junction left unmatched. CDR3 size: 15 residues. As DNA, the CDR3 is TGTGCCAGCAGTTACTCCTACAGGGGAAACACTGAAGCTTTCTTT. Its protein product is CASSYSYRGNTEAFF.

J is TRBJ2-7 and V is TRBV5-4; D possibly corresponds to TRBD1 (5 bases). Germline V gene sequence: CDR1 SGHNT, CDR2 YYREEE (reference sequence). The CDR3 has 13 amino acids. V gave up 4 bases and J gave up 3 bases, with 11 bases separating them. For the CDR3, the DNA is TGTGCCAGCAGCCCCCAGGGAAACTACGAGCAGTACTTC. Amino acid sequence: CASSPQGNYEQYF.

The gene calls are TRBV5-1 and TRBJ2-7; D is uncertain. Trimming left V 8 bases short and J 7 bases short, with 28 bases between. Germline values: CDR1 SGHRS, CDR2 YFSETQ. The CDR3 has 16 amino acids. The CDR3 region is CASTKSMAGSLGEQYF. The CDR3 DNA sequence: TGCGCCAGTACTAAATCTATGGCCGGGTCCCTGGGTGAGCAGTACTTC.

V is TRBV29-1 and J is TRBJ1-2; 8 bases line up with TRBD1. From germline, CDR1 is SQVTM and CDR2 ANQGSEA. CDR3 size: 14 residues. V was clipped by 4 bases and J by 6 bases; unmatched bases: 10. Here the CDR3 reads CSVVDRQGADGYTF. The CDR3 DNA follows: TGCAGCGTTGTGGACCGGCAGGGGGCCGATGGCTACACCTTC.

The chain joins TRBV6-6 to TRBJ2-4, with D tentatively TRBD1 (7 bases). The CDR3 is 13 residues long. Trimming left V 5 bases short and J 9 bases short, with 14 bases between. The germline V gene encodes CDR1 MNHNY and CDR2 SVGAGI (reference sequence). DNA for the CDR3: TGTGCCAGCAGTCCCCGACAGGGAGGCATTCAGTACTTC. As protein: CASSPRQGGIQYF.

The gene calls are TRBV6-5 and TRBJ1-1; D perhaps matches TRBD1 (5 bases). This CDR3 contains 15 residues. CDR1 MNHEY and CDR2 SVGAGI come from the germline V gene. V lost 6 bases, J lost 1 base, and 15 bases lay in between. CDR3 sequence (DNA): TGTGCCAGCAGCAGTCAGGGCCGAGGGAACACTGAAGCTTTCTTT. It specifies CASSSQGRGNTEAFF.

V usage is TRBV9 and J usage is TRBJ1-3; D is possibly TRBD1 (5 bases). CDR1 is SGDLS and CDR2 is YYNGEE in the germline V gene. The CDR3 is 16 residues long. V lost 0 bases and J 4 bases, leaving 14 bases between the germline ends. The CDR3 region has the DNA TGTGCCAGCAGCGTAGGGGGGGAGACGGGCGGAAACACCATATATTTT. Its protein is CASSVGGETGGNTIYF.

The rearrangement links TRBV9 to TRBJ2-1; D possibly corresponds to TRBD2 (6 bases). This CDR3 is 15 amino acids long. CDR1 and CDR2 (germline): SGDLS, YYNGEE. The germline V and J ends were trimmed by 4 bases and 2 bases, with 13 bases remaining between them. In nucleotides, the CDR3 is TGTGCCAGCAGCCCGACGGGGGTGACCTACAATGAGCAGTTCTTC. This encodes CASSPTGVTYNEQFF.

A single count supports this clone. The DNA for the CDR3 is TGTGCCAGCAGGACAGGGGGGGGTTTAGAGCCCCTCCACTTT. Encoded protein: CASRTGGGLEPLHF. The V gene is TRBV28, the J gene TRBJ1-6, with 9 positions matching TRBD1. The junction had 10 bases not matched to a gene; V was cut back by 6 bases and J by 13 bases. The CDR3 loop spans 14 amino acids. CDR1 MDHEN and CDR2 SYDVKM come from the germline V gene.

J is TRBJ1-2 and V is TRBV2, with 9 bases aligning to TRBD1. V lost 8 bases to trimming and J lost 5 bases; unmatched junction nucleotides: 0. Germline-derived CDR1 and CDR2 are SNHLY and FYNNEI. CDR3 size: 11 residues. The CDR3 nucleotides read TGTGCCAGCGGGACAGGGTATGGCTACACCTTC. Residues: CASGTGYGYTF.

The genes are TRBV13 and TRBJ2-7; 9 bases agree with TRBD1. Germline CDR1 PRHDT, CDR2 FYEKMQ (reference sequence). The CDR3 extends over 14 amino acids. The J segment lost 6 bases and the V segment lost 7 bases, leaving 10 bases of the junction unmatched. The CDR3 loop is CASTLGDRVLEQYF. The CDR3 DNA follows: TGTGCCAGCACCCTCGGGGACAGGGTGCTCGAGCAGTACTTC.

DNA for the CDR3: TGTGCCAGCAGCACTACGCCGGGGGACGGACCAGAGACCCAGTACTTC. Residues: CASSTTPGDGPETQYF. The genes are TRBV9 and TRBJ2-5, with a weak D call TRBD2 (6 bases). Trimming left V 4 bases short and J 4 bases short, with 20 bases between. CDR1 and CDR2 (germline): SGDLS, YYNGEE. The CDR3 is 16 residues long.

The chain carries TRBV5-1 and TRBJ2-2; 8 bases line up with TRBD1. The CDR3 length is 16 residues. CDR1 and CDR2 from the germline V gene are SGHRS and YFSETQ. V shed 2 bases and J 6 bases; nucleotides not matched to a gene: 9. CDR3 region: CASSFTGQVVSGELFF. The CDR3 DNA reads TGCGCCAGCAGCTTCACGGGACAGGTTGTGTCCGGGGAGCTGTTTTTT.

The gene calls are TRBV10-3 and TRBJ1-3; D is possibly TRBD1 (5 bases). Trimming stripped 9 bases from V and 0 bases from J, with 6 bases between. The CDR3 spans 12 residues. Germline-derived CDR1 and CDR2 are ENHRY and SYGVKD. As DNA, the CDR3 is TGTGCCATGCAGGGCTCTGGAAACACCATATATTTT. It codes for CAMQGSGNTIYF.